These 21 T cell receptor beta chains were sequenced from one sample in a study of CD4 T cells in relation to SARS-CoV-2 and coronaviruses. The protocol was immunoSEQ multiplex PCR, while the TCRdb copy is restricted to in-frame clones and leaves out a portion. The sample has about 21,000 clones; 60% to 80% are singletons. Before the COVID-19 pandemic, during about 2010-2018, CD4+ T cells were taken from unexposed donors. After around nine days of culture, CD4+ T cells were isolated. These receptors' targets are unknown. The sequencing sample was made of CD4+ T cells from PBMCs, cultured in vitro. These receptors originate from a human donor in good health.

This chain uses TRBV19 with TRBJ2-7, with D unclear. The CDR3 is 14 residues long. Per germline, CDR1 LNHDA and CDR2 SQIVND (reference sequence). Between the trimmed V and J ends, which lost 1 base and 0 bases, there was a span of 7 bases. This CDR3 reads CASSIVPDSYEQYF. CDR3 bases: TGTGCCAGTAGTATAGTTCCTGACTCCTACGAGCAGTACTTC.

The CDR3 DNA sequence: TGCGCCAGCAGCCTTTCCGGGGAGAACACTGAAGCTTTCTTT. Encoded protein: CASSLSGENTEAFF. The chain couples TRBV5-1 to TRBJ1-1, with D uncertain. CDR3 length: 14 residues. Trimming removed 4 bases at V and 1 base at J, with 11 bases between. The V gene's germline CDR1 is SGHRS and CDR2 YFSETQ.

This rearrangement joins TRBV6-2 or TRBV6-3 to TRBJ1-5, with D possibly TRBD1 on 6 matching bases. V lost 6 bases to trimming and J lost 4 bases, with 13 bases between them. In germline, CDR1 is MNHEY, CDR2 SVGEGT. The CDR3 loop spans 14 amino acids. In DNA form, the CDR3 reads TGTGCCAGCAGCTTACAGGGCGGGAATCAGCCCCAGCATTTT. Translation: CASSLQGGNQPQHF.

This clone has more than one count but fewer than ten. This chain uses TRBV3-1 (or the pseudogene TRBV3-2) with TRBJ1-2, with D unclear. The CDR3 length is 13 residues. Germline V gene lookup returns CDR1 LGHDT and CDR2 YNNKEL (reference sequence). The V and J ends lost 1 base and 7 bases respectively, with 10 bases between them. For the CDR3, the DNA is TGTGCCAGCAGCCAAGGAGGTACTCGTGGCTACACCTTC. Its protein product is CASSQGGTRGYTF.

The V gene is TRBV7-6, the J gene TRBJ2-1, with D possibly TRBD1 on 6 matching bases. This CDR3 spans 13 amino acids. Germline CDR1 is SGHVS and CDR2 is FNYEAQ. Trimming left V 0 bases short and J 6 bases short, with 6 bases between. The CDR3 DNA reads as TGTGCCAGCAGCTTAGCGGACAGCAATGAGCAGTTCTTC. It translates to CASSLADSNEQFF.

In this sample, this clone turned up a few times. The CDR3 is CASSPSEYQPQHF. The CDR3 coding sequence is TGTGCCAGCAGCCCCTCAGAGTATCAGCCCCAGCATTTT. The chain couples TRBV7-9 to TRBJ1-5; no definite D call. Germline CDR1 and CDR2: SEHNR and FQNEAQ (reference sequence). This CDR3 spans 13 amino acids. Trimming stripped 5 bases from V and 5 bases from J, with 10 bases between.

The chain uses TRBV18 and TRBJ1-1; no clear D. The germline gives CDR1 KGHSH, CDR2 LQKENI. This CDR3 region has 12 residues. The germline V and J ends were trimmed by 2 bases and 5 bases, with 6 bases remaining between them. CDR3 residues: CASSPRVTEAFF. The DNA of the CDR3 is TGTGCCAGCTCACCAAGGGTGACTGAAGCTTTCTTT.

This clone was counted only a few times. In DNA, the CDR3 is TGTGCCATCAGTCCGAACGGGGAATCCTATGGCTACACCTTC. This sequence encodes CAISPNGESYGYTF. V and J are TRBV10-3 and TRBJ1-2; D is uncertain. CDR3 length equals 14 residues. Germline V gene data show CDR1 as ENHRY and CDR2 as SYGVKD. V was shortened by 5 bases and J by 4 bases, with 14 bases between the two germline ends.

The V gene is TRBV29-1, the J gene TRBJ2-2; D not resolved. The CDR3 runs 13 residues. V lost 3 bases and J lost 1, with 6 bases in between. Germline assignment: CDR1 SQVTM and CDR2 ANQGSEA. CDR3 bases: TGCAGCGTTGACCCCTGGAACACCGGGGAGCTGTTTTTT. This translates into CSVDPWNTGELFF.

The CDR3 DNA reads as TGTGCCAGCAGTTCTCTCGACAGGGCCACCTACGAGCAGTACTTC. Translated: CASSSLDRATYEQYF. The chain employs TRBV6-5 and TRBJ2-7; TRBD1 agrees at 7 bases. The germline CDR1 and CDR2 sequences are MNHEY and SVGAGI. This CDR3 has 15 amino acids. The V segment lost 4 bases and the J segment 2 bases; nucleotides outside the gene matches: 8.

V usage is TRBV9 and J usage is TRBJ1-1; D is undetermined. The CDR3 is made up of 15 amino acids. V was pared by 0 bases and J by 7 bases, with 16 bases between. Germline assignment: CDR1 SGDLS and CDR2 YYNGEE. DNA for the CDR3: TGTGCCAGCAGCGTAGTGGCAGATCTTCGTGGTGAAGCTTTCTTT. Protein product: CASSVVADLRGEAFF. The full variable domain, completed using reference TRBV9 and TRBJ1-1, is DSGVTQTPKHLITATGQRVTLRCSPRSGDLSVYWYQQSLDQGLQFLIQYYNGEERAKGNILERFSAQQFPDLHSELNLSSLELGDSALYFCASSVVADLRGEAFFGQGTRLTVV.

The chain combines TRBV18 with TRBJ2-7; 11 nucleotides agree with TRBD2. CDR1 KGHSH and CDR2 LQKENI come from the germline V gene. The length of the CDR3 is 17 residues. V was clipped by 2 bases and J by 4 bases; unmatched bases: 10. The CDR3 spells CASSPKIGLAGLYEQYF. As DNA, the CDR3 is TGTGCCAGCTCACCAAAGATAGGACTAGCGGGCCTTTACGAGCAGTACTTC.

This sequence joins TRBV6-2 or TRBV6-3 and TRBJ2-2; the D gene is possibly TRBD2 (6 bases). Germline loops: CDR1 MNHEY, CDR2 SVGEGT. Trimming pared 4 bases from V and 3 bases from J, leaving 15 bases between. The length of the CDR3 is 16 residues. The DNA for the CDR3 is TGTGCCAGCAGTTTGGGGGGAGGACTGCACACCGGGGAGCTGTTTTTT. Its translation is CASSLGGGLHTGELFF.

The chain has TRBV30 and TRBJ1-2, with TRBD1 matching over 7 bases. The CDR3 consists of 14 residues. Germline assignment: CDR1 GTSNPN and CDR2 SVGIG (reference sequence). Unmatched junction bases numbered 6, after V lost 2 bases and J lost 3 bases. CDR3 coding DNA: TGTGCCTGGAGTCACGGGACAGCTGACTATGGCTACACCTTC. It specifies CAWSHGTADYGYTF.

CDR3 amino acids: CASSDRGLQETQYF. In DNA, the CDR3 is TGTGCCAGTAGTGACAGGGGGCTCCAAGAGACCCAGTACTTC. The chain combines TRBV19 with TRBJ2-5; 10 bases fit TRBD1. This CDR3 spans 14 amino acids. The V gene end was trimmed by 5 bases and the J gene end by 1 base; junction bases not matched to a gene: 1. Germline V CDR1 and CDR2: LNHDA, SQIVND (reference sequence).

The chain joins TRBV5-1 to TRBJ2-7; no clear D gene. The CDR3 is made up of 15 amino acids. CDR1 SGHRS and CDR2 YFSETQ come from the germline V gene. Trimming left V 0 bases short and J 5 bases short, with 15 bases between. CDR3 DNA sequence: TGCGCCAGCAGCTTGGTCATGGGTAAGCAAAACGAGCAGTACTTC. This gives the protein CASSLVMGKQNEQYF.

The V call is TRBV3-1 (or the pseudogene TRBV3-2), the J call TRBJ1-2; D call uncertain. CDR1 is LGHDT and CDR2 is YNNKEL in the germline V gene (reference sequence). The V gene lost 3 bases and the J gene lost 0 bases, with 5 bases spanning the gap. The CDR3 is 13 amino acids. The CDR3 bases are TGTGCCAGCAGCCAGCCTCCTAACTATGGCTACACCTTC. Translated, it gives CASSQPPNYGYTF.

The chain uses TRBV6-5 and TRBJ1-5; TRBD1 matches 7 bases. Germline V lookup: CDR1 MNHEY, CDR2 SVGAGI. CDR3 length: 15 amino acids. The ends lost 6 bases at V and 4 bases at J; junction bases unmatched: 9. The CDR3 here is CASSPPGTVNQPQHF. DNA of the CDR3: TGTGCCAGCAGCCCCCCCGGGACAGTGAATCAGCCCCAGCATTTT.

The genes are TRBV7-9 and TRBJ2-5; possible D gene TRBD1, 5 bases. Germline V gene lookup returns CDR1 SEHNR and CDR2 FQNEAQ (reference sequence). The V end lost 2 bases, the J end lost 2 bases, and 12 bases lay between the germline ends. The CDR3 is 15 residues long. The CDR3 loop reads CASSLSSGPQETQYF. CDR3 bases: TGTGCCAGCAGCTTATCTTCAGGGCCTCAAGAGACCCAGTACTTC.

The gene calls are TRBV19 and TRBJ1-1; 11 nucleotides align to TRBD1. V lost 8 bases, J lost 2 bases, and 1 base stayed unmatched. Germline V gene data show CDR1 as LNHDA and CDR2 as SQIVND (reference sequence). This CDR3 is 13 amino acids long. In nucleotides, the CDR3 is TGTGCCAGTGGACAGGGGGCTAACACTGAAGCTTTCTTT. Translation gives CASGQGANTEAFF.

This chain links TRBV18 with TRBJ2-5; D unresolved. V lost 5 bases and J lost 1, with 2 bases in between. The CDR3 has 11 residues. The germline gives CDR1 KGHSH, CDR2 LQKENI. The CDR3 loop reads CASSFQETQYF. The CDR3, as DNA: TGTGCCAGCTCATTCCAAGAGACCCAGTACTTC.